This T cell receptor (beta chain) is from a study of cytomegalovirus exposure and HLA in healthy donors. This CDR3 has 13 amino acids. The V gene's germline CDR1 is SGHRS and CDR2 YFSETQ. V gave up 4 bases and J gave up 6 bases; unmatched junction bases: 6. Whole-study findings and limits: The TCR clusters that emerged in the first cohort tended, a later analysis found, to co-occur in the 120 or so validation repertoires.

Notes on this clone: Its antigen is not identified.

Profiled with immunoSEQ multiplex PCR; TCRdb holds only in-frame clones, not every one. The sample has some 150,000 clones; about 89% are singletons. The receptor was isolated from a man younger than 35 in good health and CMV-seropositive. Sequenced input: PBMCs. The chain joins TRBV5-1 to TRBJ2-7, with 8 positions matching TRBD2. CDR3 DNA sequence: TGCGCCAGCAGCCCACCGGGGGGGGGCGAGCAGTACTTC. It yields the protein CASSPPGGGEQYF. Full variable domain (remainder filled in from reference TRBV5-1 and TRBJ2-7): KAGVTQTPRYLIKTRGQQVTLSCSPISGHRSVSWYQQTPGQGLQFLFEYFSETQRNKGNFPGRFSGRQFSNSRSEMNVSTLELGDSALYLCASSPPGGGEQYFGPGTRLTVT.